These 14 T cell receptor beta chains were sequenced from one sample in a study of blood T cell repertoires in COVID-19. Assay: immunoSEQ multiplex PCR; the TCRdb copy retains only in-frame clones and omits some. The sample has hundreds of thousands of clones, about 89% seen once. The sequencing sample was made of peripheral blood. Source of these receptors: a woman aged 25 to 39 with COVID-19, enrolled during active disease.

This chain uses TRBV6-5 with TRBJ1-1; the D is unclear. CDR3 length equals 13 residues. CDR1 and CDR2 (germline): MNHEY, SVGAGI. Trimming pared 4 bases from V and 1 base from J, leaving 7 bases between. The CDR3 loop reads CASSFGENTEAFF. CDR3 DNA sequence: TGTGCCAGCAGTTTTGGAGAGAACACTGAAGCTTTCTTT.

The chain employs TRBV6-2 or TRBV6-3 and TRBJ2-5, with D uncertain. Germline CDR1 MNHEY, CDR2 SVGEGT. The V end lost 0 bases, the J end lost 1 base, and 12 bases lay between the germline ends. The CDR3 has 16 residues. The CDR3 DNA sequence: TGTGCCAGCAGTTACTCCGCAGGCACGACCCAAGAGACCCAGTACTTC. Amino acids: CASSYSAGTTQETQYF.

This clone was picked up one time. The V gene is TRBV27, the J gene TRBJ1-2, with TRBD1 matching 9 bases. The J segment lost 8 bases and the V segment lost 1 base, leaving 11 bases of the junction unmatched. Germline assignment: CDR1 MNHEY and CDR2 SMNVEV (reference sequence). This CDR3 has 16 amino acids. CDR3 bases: TGTGCCAGCAGTTTATTCAGTAGGACAGGGGATAAAGGCTACACCTTC. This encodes CASSLFSRTGDKGYTF.

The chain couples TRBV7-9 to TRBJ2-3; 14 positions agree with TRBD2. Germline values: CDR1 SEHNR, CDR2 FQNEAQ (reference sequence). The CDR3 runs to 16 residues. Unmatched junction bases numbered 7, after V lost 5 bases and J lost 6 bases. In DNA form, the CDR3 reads TGTGCCAGCAGCCAGGGGACTAGCGGGAGTATGGATACGCAGTATTTT. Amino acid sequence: CASSQGTSGSMDTQYF.

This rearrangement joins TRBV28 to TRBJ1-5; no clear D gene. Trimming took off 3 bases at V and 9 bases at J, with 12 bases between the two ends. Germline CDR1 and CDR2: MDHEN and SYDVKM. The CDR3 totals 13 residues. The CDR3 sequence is CASSFPEVRPQHF. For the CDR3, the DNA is TGTGCCAGCAGTTTTCCCGAGGTAAGGCCCCAGCATTTT.

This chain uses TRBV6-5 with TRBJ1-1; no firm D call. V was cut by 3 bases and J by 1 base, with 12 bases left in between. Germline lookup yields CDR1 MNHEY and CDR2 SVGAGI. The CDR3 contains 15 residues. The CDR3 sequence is CASSYTWRTNTEAFF. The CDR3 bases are TGTGCCAGCAGTTATACATGGAGAACGAACACTGAAGCTTTCTTT.

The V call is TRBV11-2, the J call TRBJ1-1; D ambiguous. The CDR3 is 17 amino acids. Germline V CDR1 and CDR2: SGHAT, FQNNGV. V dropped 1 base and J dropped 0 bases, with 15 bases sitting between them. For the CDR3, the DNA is TGTGCCAGCAGCTTAGGGCAAATTAGGAGTATGAACACTGAAGCTTTCTTT. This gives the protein CASSLGQIRSMNTEAFF.

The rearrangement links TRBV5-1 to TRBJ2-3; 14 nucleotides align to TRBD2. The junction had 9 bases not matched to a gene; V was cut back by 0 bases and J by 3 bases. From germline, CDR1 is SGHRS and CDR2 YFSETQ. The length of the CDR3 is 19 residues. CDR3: CASSLAWTSGGIGTDTQYF. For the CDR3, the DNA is TGCGCCAGCAGCTTGGCCTGGACTAGCGGGGGGATCGGTACAGATACGCAGTATTTT. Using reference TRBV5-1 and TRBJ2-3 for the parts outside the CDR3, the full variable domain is KAGVTQTPRYLIKTRGQQVTLSCSPISGHRSVSWYQQTPGQGLQFLFEYFSETQRNKGNFPGRFSGRQFSNSRSEMNVSTLELGDSALYLCASSLAWTSGGIGTDTQYFGPGTRLTVL.

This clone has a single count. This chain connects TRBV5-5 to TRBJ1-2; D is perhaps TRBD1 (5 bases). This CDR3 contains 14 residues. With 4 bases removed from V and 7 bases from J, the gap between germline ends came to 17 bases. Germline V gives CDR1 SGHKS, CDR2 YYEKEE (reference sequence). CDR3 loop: CASSPFGGAGGYTF. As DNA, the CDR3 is TGTGCCAGCAGCCCGTTTGGAGGGGCGGGTGGCTACACCTTC.

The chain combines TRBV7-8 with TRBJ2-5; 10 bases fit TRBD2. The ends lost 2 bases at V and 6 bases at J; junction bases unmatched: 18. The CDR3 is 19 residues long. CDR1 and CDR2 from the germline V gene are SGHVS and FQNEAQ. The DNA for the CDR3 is TGTGCCAGCAGCTTAAGCTTGGGGCTAGCGGGGGCCTCGGGGAAGACCCAGTACTTC. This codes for CASSLSLGLAGASGKTQYF. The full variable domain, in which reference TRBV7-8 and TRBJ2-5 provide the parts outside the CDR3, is GAGVSQSPRYKVAKRGQDVALRCDPISGHVSLFWYQQALGQGPEFLTYFQNEAQLDKSGLPSDRFFAERPEGSVSTLKIQRTQQEDSAVYLCASSLSLGLAGASGKTQYFGPGTRLLVL.

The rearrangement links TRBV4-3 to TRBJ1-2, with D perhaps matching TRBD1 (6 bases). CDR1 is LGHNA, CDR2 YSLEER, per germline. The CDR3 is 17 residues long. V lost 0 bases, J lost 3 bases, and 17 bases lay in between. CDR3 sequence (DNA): TGCGCCAGCAGCCAAGAGGGCAGGGTACAGGGAGACTATGGCTACACCTTC. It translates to CASSQEGRVQGDYGYTF.

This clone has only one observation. Here the CDR3 DNA reads TGTGCCAGCAGCCCGGGGTACAATGAGCAGTTCTTC. As protein: CASSPGYNEQFF. The V and J genes are TRBV14 and TRBJ2-1, with D possibly TRBD2 on 5 matching bases. V lost 4 bases, J lost 4 bases, and 5 bases lay in between. CDR3 length: 12 residues. CDR1 and CDR2 (germline): SGHDN, FVKESK.

CDR3 protein: CASSARWDTGELFF. The CDR3 DNA follows: TGTGCCAGCAGTGCGAGGTGGGACACCGGGGAGCTGTTTTTT. This chain joins TRBV2 and TRBJ2-2; no reliable D call. Germline values: CDR1 SNHLY, CDR2 FYNNEI. The ends were cut back, 4 bases at V and 3 bases at J, with 9 bases in the middle. The CDR3 runs to 14 residues.

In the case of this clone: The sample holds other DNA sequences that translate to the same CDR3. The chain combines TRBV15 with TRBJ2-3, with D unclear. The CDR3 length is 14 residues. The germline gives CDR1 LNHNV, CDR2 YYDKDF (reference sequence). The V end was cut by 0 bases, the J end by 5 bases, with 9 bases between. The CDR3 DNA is TGTGCCACCAGCAGAGATCGGGTTATAGATACGCAGTATTTT. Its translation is CATSRDRVIDTQYF. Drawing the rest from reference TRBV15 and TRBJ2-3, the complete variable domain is DAMVIQNPRYQVTQFGKPVTLSCSQTLNHNVMYWYQQKSSQAPKLLFHYYDKDFNNEADTPDNFQSRRPNTSFCFLDIRSPGLGDTAMYLCATSRDRVIDTQYFGPGTRLTVL.